Each of the 10 T cell receptor beta chains below was sequenced from the same sample in a study of Ad26.COV2.S vaccination and SARS-CoV-2 variants. This table comes from immunoSEQ multiplex PCR, and its TCRdb copy is limited to in-frame clones, with some not included. Of 100,000 or so clones in the sample, about three quarters are singletons; the top ten hold approximately 15%. The source material was peripheral blood, sampled after recovery from COVID-19. The receptor set was obtained from a human donor who had recovered from COVID-19.

The V gene is TRBV27, the J gene TRBJ2-7, with D uncertain. This CDR3 is 16 amino acids long. Germline CDR1 MNHEY, CDR2 SMNVEV (reference sequence). Trimming cost V 4 bases and J 3 bases, with 19 bases left between them. CDR3 sequence (DNA): TGTGCCAGCAGTTCTCAGTCACTGTCGGATCGCTACGAGCAGTACTTC. Encoded protein: CASSSQSLSDRYEQYF.

The gene calls are TRBV4-2 and TRBJ2-3; D gene uncertain. The CDR3 extends over 15 amino acids. Germline loops: CDR1 LGHNA, CDR2 YNFKEQ. V shed 0 bases and J shed 0 bases, with 7 bases lying between them. This CDR3 is CASSQDLRSTDTQYF. The CDR3 DNA reads TGTGCCAGCAGCCAAGACCTTCGGAGCACAGATACGCAGTATTTT.

The rearrangement uses TRBV4-1 and TRBJ2-7; D gene uncertain. The CDR3 contains 21 residues. V lost 1 base, J lost 3 bases, and 31 bases lay in between. The germline gives CDR1 MGHRA, CDR2 YSYEKL. DNA for the CDR3: TGCGCCAGCAGCCAAGGACACGAACCCGGGCAGTATGTAGGTACTCTCTACGAGCAGTACTTC. It encodes CASSQGHEPGQYVGTLYEQYF.

J is TRBJ2-2 and V is TRBV28, with D possibly being TRBD1 (7 bases). The V end lost 8 bases, the J end lost 7 bases, and 20 bases lay between the germline ends. The germline V gene has CDR1 MDHEN and CDR2 SYDVKM. The CDR3 has 15 residues. The CDR3 coding sequence is TGTGCCAGCGGGGGGCAGGGGGAGAGTATCGGGGAGCTGTTTTTT. Amino acids: CASGGQGESIGELFF.

This sequence joins TRBV4-3 and TRBJ2-7; unclear D gene. Trimming shortened V by 0 bases and J by 2 bases, and 8 bases separated the two germline ends. There are 14 residues in the CDR3. Germline V lookup: CDR1 LGHNA, CDR2 YSLEER. This CDR3 is CASSQDGAAYEQYF. CDR3 sequence (DNA): TGCGCCAGCAGCCAAGATGGAGCCGCCTACGAGCAGTACTTC.

The chain joins TRBV6-5 to TRBJ2-1; 12 bases line up with TRBD2. Germline V lookup: CDR1 MNHEY, CDR2 SVGAGI. This CDR3 has 16 residues. The V segment lost 2 bases and the J segment 10 bases; nucleotides outside the gene matches: 9. Written as DNA, the CDR3 is TGTGCCAGCAGTTACGGTAGACTAGCGGGGGTCGAGGAGCAGTTCTTC. It codes for CASSYGRLAGVEEQFF.

This chain uses TRBV25-1 with TRBJ2-1; a possible D gene is TRBD2 (7 bases). The length of the CDR3 is 15 residues. Germline values: CDR1 MGHDK, CDR2 SYGVNS. V lost 4 bases to trimming and J lost 6 bases, with 16 bases between them. The CDR3 DNA is TGTGCCAGCAGTGCGGTGGGGGGGCTCGGCAATGAGCAGTTCTTC. It encodes CASSAVGGLGNEQFF.

This chain joins TRBV20-1 and TRBJ1-2; 9 nucleotides match TRBD1. Germline CDR1 reads DFQATT; CDR2 reads SNEGSKA (reference sequence). V shed 3 bases and J 8 bases; nucleotides not matched to a gene: 7. The CDR3 spans 13 residues. CDR3 bases: TGCAGTGCTAGTGACAGGGGGATGTTGGGCTACACCTTC. This sequence encodes CSASDRGMLGYTF.

The chain uses TRBV11-2 and TRBJ2-1; either TRBD1 or TRBD2 may fit D (5 bases each). This CDR3 is built from 12 residues. Germline V gene lookup returns CDR1 SGHAT and CDR2 FQNNGV. The V end lost 4 bases, the J end lost 10 bases, and 11 bases lay between the germline ends. In DNA form, the CDR3 reads TGTGCCAGCAGCTGGGGGTCAGGGGAGCAGTTCTTC. Protein product: CASSWGSGEQFF.

The chain combines TRBV28 with TRBJ1-2; 10 positions match TRBD1. V shed 6 bases, J shed 8 bases, and the junction held 9 bases outside the gene matches. CDR3 length: 14 residues. Germline V gene sequence: CDR1 MDHEN, CDR2 SYDVKM. The CDR3 DNA reads TGTGCCAGCAGCCCGGGACAGGGGTTATGGGGCTACACCTTC. This sequence encodes CASSPGQGLWGYTF.